This TCR beta chain comes out of a study of monozygotic twins with inflammatory bowel disease. Points from the study as a whole: Diversity of TCRbeta measured by inverse Simpson was lower in IBD patients than in healthy co-twins.

This CDR3 comprises 13 residues. Germline loops: CDR1 SGHRS, CDR2 YFSETQ. Blood was drawn once per donor, and each sample measured 2 to 2.5 ml. Every TCR library consumed roughly 3,500 ng of total RNA. With eight separate reactions per sample, the authors made cDNA. TCRdb processed the 5' RACE reads again and assigns one entry to each CDR3 protein, with no DNA. The sample's table shows tens of thousands of distinct CDR3 sequences. Comment on this clonotype: Its antigen is still unknown.

The receptor was isolated from a human donor with ulcerative colitis or Crohn's disease, or a healthy co-twin of an affected twin (not recorded which). The V and J genes are TRBV5-1 and TRBJ2-5; with no DNA, the TCRdb D assignment of TRBD1 cannot be verified. The sample taken for sequencing was blood. The CDR3 sequence is CASSRTAEETQYF.